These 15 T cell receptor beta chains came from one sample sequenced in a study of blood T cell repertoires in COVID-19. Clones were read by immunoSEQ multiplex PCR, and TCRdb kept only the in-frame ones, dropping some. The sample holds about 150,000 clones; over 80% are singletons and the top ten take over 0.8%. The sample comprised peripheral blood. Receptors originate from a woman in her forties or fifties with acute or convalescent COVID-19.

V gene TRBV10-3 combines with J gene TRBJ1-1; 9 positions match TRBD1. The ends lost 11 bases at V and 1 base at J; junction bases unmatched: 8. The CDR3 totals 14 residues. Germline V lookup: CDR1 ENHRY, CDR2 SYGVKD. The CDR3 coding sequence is TGTGCCTCGAATACAGGGGGCAGGAACACTGAAGCTTTCTTT. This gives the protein CASNTGGRNTEAFF.

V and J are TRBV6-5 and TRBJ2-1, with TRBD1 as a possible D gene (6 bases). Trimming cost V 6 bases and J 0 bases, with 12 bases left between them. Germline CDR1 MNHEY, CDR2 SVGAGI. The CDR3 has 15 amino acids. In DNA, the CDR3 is TGTGCCAGCAGCTCTACAGGGAGCTCCTACAATGAGCAGTTCTTC. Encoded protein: CASSSTGSSYNEQFF.

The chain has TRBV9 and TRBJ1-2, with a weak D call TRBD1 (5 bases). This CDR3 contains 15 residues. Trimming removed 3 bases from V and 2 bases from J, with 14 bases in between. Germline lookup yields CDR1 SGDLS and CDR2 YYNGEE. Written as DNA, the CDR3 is TGTGCCAGCAGCGGGCGCTGGGGCCTCAACTATGGCTACACCTTC. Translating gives CASSGRWGLNYGYTF.

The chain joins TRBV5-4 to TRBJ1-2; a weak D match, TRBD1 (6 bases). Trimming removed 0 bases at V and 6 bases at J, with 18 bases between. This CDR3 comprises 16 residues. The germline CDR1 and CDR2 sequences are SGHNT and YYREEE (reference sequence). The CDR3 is CASSLAPGQGNHGYTF. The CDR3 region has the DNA TGTGCCAGCAGCTTGGCCCCGGGACAAGGGAACCATGGCTACACCTTC. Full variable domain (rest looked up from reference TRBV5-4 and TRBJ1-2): ETGVTQSPTHLIKTRGQQVTLRCSSQSGHNTVSWYQQALGQGPQFIFQYYREEENGRGNFPPRFSGLQFPNYSSELNVNALELDDSALYLCASSLAPGQGNHGYTFGSGTRLTVV.

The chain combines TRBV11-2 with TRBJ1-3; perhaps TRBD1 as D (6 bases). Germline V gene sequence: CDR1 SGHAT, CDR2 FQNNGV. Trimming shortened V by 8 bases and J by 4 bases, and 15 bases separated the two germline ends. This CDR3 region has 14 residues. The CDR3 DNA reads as TGTGCCAGCCAGAAGACAGGAACGGGAAACACCATATATTTT. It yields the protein CASQKTGTGNTIYF.

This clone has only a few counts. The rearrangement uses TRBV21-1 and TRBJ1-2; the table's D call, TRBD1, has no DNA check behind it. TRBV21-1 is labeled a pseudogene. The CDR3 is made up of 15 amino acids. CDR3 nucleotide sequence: TGTGCCAGCAGGTACAGGGGGTTTAGATCCTATGGCTACACCTTC. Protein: CASRYRGFRSYGYTF.

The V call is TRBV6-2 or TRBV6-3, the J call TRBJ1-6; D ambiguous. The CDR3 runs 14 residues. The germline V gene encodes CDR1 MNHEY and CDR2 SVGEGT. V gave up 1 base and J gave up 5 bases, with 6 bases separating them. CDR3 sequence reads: CASSYWSDNSPLHF. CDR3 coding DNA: TGTGCCAGCAGTTACTGGTCGGATAATTCACCCCTCCACTTT.

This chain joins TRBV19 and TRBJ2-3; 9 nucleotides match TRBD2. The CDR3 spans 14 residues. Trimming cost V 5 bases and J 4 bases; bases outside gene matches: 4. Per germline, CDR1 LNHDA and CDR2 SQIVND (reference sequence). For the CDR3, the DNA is TGTGCCAGTAGTCGCGGGAGGGCCCCAGATACGCAGTATTTT. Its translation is CASSRGRAPDTQYF. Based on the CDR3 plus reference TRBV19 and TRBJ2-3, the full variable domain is DGGITQSPKYLFRKEGQNVTLSCEQNLNHDAMYWYRQDPGQGLRLIYYSQIVNDFQKGDIAEGYSVSREKKESFPLTVTSAQKNPTAFYLCASSRGRAPDTQYFGPGTRLTVL.

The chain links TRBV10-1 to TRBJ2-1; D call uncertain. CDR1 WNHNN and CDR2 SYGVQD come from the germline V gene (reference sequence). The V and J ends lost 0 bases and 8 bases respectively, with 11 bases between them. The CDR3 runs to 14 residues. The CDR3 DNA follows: TGCGCCAGCAGTGAGTCCCGACTTTTACATGAGCAGTTCTTC. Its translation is CASSESRLLHEQFF.

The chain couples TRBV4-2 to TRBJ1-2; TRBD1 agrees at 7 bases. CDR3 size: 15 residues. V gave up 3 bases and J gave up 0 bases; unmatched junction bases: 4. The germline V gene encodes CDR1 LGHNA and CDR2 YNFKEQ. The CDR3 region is CASSQRQGANYGYTF. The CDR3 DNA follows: TGTGCCAGCAGCCAGAGACAGGGAGCTAACTATGGCTACACCTTC.

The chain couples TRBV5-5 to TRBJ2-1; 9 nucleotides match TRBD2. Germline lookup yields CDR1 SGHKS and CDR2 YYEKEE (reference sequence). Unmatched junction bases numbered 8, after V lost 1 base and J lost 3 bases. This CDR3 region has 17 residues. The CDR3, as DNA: TGTGCCAGCAGCTTGTACAGGGGCGGGAGGGGCTACAATGAGCAGTTCTTC. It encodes CASSLYRGGRGYNEQFF. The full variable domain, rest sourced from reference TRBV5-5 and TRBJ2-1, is DAGVTQSPTHLIKTRGQQVTLRCSPISGHKSVSWYQQVLGQGPQFIFQYYEKEERGRGNFPDRFSARQFPNYSSELNVNALLLGDSALYLCASSLYRGGRGYNEQFFGPGTRLTVL.

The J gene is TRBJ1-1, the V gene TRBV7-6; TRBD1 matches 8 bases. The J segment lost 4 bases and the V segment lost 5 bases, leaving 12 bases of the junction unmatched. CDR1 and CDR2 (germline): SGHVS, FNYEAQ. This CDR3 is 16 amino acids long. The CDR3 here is CASSPNGQGWSTEAFF. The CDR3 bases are TGTGCCAGCAGCCCGAATGGACAGGGTTGGAGCACTGAAGCTTTCTTT.

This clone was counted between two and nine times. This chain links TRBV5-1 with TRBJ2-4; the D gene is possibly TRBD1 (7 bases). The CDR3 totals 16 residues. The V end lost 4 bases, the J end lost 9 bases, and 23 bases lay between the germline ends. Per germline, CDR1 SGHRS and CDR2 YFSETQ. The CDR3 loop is CASSPVNSPEGAIQYF. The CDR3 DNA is TGCGCCAGCAGCCCCGTGAATAGCCCGGAGGGGGCCATTCAGTACTTC.

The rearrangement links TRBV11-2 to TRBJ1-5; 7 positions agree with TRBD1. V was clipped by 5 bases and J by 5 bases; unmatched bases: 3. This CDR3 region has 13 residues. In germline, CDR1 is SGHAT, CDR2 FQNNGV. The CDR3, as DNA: TGTGCCAGCAGCCCGGACAGGCATCAGCCCCAGCATTTT. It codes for CASSPDRHQPQHF.

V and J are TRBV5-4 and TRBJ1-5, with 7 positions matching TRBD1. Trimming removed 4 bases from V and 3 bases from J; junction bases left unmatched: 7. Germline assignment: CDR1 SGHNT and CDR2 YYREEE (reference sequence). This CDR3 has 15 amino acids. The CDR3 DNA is TGTGCCAGCAGCATCGATACAGGGGTCAATCAGCCCCAGCATTTT. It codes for CASSIDTGVNQPQHF.